Below, one T cell receptor beta chain is given with its context. What it recognizes is unknown. Germline CDR1 is MNHEY and CDR2 is SVGAGI. Trimming stripped 2 bases from V and 7 bases from J, with 8 bases between. The CDR3 contains 13 residues. The data were obtained in a study of Tregs in tolerant kidney transplant recipients. Study background: Related graft donors supplied nonmyeloablative bone marrow transplants, and mixed chimerism was transient.

Libraries were prepared by immunoSEQ multiplex PCR; TCRdb keeps only in-frame clonotypes and omits some of them. The sample has around 63,000 clones; 80% to 90% are singletons. Whole-study findings and limits: Findings come from small patient numbers and require larger validation.

The rearrangement uses TRBV6-5 and TRBJ2-2; unclear D gene. Here the sequenced sample was Tregs from blood, taken before the transplant. The TCR originated in a human donor who received a combined kidney and bone marrow transplant. CDR3 DNA: TGTGCCAGCAGTTACGGGGTCGGCGGGGAGCTGTTTTTT. Its translation is CASSYGVGGELFF.